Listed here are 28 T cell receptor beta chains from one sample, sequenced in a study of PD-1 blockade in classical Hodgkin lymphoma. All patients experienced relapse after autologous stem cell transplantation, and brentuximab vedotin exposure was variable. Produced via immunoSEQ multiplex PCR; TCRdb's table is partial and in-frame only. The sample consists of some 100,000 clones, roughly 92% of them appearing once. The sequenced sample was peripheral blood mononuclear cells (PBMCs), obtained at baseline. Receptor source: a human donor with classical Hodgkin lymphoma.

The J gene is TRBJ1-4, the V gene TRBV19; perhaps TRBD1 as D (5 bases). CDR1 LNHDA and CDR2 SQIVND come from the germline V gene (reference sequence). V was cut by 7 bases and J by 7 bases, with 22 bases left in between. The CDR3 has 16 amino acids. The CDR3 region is CASTPFGALGGEKLFF. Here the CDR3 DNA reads TGTGCCAGTACCCCTTTCGGGGCCCTCGGCGGTGAAAAACTGTTTTTT. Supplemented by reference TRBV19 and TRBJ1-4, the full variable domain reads DGGITQSPKYLFRKEGQNVTLSCEQNLNHDAMYWYRQDPGQGLRLIYYSQIVNDFQKGDIAEGYSVSREKKESFPLTVTSAQKNPTAFYLCASTPFGALGGEKLFFGSGTQLSVL.

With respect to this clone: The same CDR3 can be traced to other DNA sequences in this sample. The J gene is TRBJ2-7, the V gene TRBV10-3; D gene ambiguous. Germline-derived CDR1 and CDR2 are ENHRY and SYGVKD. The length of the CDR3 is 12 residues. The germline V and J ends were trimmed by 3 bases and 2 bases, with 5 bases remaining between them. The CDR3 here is CAISESTYEQYF. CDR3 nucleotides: TGTGCCATCAGTGAAAGTACCTACGAGCAGTACTTC.

For the CDR3, the DNA is TGTGCCAGCAGTGAATCCGCGGGACAGCCCTACGAGCAGTACTTC. Protein sequence: CASSESAGQPYEQYF. This chain connects TRBV6-1 to TRBJ2-7, with a possible D match to TRBD1 (7 bases). Germline V gene data show CDR1 as MNHNS and CDR2 as SASEGT. V lost 2 bases and J lost 2, with 13 bases in between. There are 15 residues in the CDR3.

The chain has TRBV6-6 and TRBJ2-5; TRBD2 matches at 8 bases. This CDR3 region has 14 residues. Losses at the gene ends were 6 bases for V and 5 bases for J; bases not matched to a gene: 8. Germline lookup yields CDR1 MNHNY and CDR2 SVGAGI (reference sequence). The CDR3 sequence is CASRGLGVMETQYF. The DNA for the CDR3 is TGTGCCAGCAGGGGACTAGGAGTCATGGAGACCCAGTACTTC.

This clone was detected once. The CDR3 sequence is CAISEPTSGMSYNEQFF. The CDR3 DNA reads TGTGCCATCAGTGAGCCGACTAGCGGGATGTCCTACAATGAGCAGTTCTTC. The chain employs TRBV10-3 and TRBJ2-1; 11 nucleotides match TRBD2. Trimming at V came to 2 bases and at J to 1 base, leaving 4 bases not matched to a gene. The CDR3 loop spans 17 amino acids. Germline lookup yields CDR1 ENHRY and CDR2 SYGVKD.

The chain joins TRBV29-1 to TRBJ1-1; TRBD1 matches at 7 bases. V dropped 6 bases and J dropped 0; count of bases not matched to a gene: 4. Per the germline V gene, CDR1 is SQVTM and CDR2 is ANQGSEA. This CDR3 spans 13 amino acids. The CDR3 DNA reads TGCAGCGTCTACAGGGGATTGAACACTGAAGCTTTCTTT. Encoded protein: CSVYRGLNTEAFF.

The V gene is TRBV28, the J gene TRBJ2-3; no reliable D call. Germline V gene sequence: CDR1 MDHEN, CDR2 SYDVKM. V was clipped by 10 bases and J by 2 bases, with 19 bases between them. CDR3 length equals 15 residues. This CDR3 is CATRRIQDLTDTQYF. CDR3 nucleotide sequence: TGTGCCACTCGACGCATCCAGGACCTCACAGATACGCAGTATTTT.

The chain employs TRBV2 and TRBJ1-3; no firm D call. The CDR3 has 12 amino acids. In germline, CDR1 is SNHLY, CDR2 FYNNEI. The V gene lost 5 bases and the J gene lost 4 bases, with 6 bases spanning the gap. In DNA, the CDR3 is TGTGCCAGCAGTTCCCGAGGAAACACCATATATTTT. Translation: CASSSRGNTIYF.

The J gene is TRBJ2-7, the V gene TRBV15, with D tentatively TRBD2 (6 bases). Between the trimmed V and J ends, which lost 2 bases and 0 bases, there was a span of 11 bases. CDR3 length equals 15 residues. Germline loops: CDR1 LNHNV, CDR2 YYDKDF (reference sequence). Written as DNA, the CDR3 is TGTGCCACCAGCAGATATTCTAGCGCCTCCTACGAGCAGTACTTC. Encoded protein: CATSRYSSASYEQYF. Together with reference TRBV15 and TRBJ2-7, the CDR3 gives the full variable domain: DAMVIQNPRYQVTQFGKPVTLSCSQTLNHNVMYWYQQKSSQAPKLLFHYYDKDFNNEADTPDNFQSRRPNTSFCFLDIRSPGLGDTAMYLCATSRYSSASYEQYFGPGTRLTVT.

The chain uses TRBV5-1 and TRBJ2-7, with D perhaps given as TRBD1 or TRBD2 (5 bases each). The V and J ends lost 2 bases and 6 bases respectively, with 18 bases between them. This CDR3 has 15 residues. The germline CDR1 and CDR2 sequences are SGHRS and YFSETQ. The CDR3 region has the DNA TGCGCCAGCAGCTTATGGGAAGTTGGGACCTCCGAGCAGTACTTC. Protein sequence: CASSLWEVGTSEQYF.

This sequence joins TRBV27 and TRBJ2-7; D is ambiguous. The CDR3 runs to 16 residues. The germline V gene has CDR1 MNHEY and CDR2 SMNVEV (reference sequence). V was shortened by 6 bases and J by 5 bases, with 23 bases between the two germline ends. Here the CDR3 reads CASSQLLLGSSDEQYF. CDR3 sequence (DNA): TGTGCCAGCAGCCAACTCCTATTAGGTTCAAGCGACGAGCAGTACTTC.

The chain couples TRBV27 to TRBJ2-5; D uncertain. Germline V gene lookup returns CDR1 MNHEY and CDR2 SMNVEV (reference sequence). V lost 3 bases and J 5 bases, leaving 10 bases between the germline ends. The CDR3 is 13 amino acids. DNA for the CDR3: TGTGCCAGCAGTTTGATGGGCAGGGAGACCCAGTACTTC. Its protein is CASSLMGRETQYF.

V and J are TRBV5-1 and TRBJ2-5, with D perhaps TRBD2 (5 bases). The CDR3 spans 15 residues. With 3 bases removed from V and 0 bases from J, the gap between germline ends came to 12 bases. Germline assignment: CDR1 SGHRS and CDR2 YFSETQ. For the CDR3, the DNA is TGCGCCAGCAGCTCCCTAACCGGGGACCAAGAGACCCAGTACTTC. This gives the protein CASSSLTGDQETQYF.

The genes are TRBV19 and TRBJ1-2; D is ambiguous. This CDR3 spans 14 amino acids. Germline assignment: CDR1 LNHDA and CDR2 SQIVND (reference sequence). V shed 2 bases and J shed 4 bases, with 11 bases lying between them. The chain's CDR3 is CASSITNGFYGYTF. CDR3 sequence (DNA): TGTGCCAGTAGTATAACGAACGGCTTCTATGGCTACACCTTC.

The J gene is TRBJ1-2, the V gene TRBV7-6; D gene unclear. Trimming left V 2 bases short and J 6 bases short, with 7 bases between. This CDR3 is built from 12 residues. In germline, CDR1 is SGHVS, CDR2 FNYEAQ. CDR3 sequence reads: CASSLIGDGYTF. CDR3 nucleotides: TGTGCCAGCAGCTTAATCGGCGATGGCTACACCTTC. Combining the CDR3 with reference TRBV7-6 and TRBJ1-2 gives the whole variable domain GAGVSQSPRYKVTKRGQDVALRCDPISGHVSLYWYRQALGQGPEFLTYFNYEAQQDKSGLPNDRFSAERPEGSISTLTIQRTEQRDSAMYRCASSLIGDGYTFGSGTRLTVV.

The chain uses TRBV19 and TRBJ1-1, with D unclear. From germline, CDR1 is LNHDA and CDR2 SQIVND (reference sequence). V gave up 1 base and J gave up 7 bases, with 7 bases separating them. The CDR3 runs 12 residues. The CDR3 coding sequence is TGTGCCAGTAGTATAGGTCGGAATGAAGCTTTCTTT. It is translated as CASSIGRNEAFF.

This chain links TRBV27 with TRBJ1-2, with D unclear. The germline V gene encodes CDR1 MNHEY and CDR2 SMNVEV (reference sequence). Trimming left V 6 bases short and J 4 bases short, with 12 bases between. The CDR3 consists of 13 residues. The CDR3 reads CASRPIRVYGYTF. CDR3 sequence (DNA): TGTGCCAGCAGACCCATCCGGGTCTATGGCTACACCTTC.

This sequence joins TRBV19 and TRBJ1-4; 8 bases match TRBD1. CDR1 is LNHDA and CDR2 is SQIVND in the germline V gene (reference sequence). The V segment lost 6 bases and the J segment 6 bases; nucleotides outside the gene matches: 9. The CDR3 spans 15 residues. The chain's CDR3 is CASRFRGHLDEKLFF. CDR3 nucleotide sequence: TGTGCCAGTAGATTCAGGGGGCATCTAGATGAAAAACTGTTTTTT.

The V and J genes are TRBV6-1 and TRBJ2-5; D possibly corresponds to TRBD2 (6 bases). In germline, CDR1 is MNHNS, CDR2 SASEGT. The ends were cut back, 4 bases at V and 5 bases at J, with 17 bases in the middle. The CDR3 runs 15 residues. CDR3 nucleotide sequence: TGTGCCAGCAGTGGGCTTCTAGCGCTCAGTGAGACCCAGTACTTC. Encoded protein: CASSGLLALSETQYF.

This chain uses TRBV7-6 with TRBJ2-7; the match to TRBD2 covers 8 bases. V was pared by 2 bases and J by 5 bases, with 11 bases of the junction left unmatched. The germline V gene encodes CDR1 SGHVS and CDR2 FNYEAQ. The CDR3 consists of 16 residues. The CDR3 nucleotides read TGTGCCAGCAGCTTAAACCCTCGGGCGGGAGGTCACGAGCAGTACTTC. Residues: CASSLNPRAGGHEQYF.

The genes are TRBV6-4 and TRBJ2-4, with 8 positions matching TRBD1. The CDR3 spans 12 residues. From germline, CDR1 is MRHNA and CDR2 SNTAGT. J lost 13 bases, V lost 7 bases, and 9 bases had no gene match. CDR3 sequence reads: CASIPGQGHQYF. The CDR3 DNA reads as TGTGCCAGCATCCCCGGACAGGGCCACCAGTACTTC.

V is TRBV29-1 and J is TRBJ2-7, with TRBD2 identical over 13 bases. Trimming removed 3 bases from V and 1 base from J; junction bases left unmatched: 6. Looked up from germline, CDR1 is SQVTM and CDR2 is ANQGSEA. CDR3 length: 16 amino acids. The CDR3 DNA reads TGCAGCGTTGAGGGGGGGACTAGCGGGATATCCTACGAGCAGTACTTC. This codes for CSVEGGTSGISYEQYF.

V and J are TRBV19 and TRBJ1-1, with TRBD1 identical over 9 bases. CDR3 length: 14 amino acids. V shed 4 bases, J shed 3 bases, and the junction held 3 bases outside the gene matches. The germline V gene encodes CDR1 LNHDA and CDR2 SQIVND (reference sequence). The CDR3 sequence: CASSKRQGDTEAFF. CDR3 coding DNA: TGTGCCAGTAGTAAAAGACAGGGGGACACTGAAGCTTTCTTT.

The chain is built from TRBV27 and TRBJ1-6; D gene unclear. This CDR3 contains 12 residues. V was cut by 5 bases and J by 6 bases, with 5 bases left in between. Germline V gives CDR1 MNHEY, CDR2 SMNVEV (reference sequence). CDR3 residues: CASSRTNSPLHF. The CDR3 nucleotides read TGTGCCAGCAGTCGGACTAATTCACCCCTCCACTTT.

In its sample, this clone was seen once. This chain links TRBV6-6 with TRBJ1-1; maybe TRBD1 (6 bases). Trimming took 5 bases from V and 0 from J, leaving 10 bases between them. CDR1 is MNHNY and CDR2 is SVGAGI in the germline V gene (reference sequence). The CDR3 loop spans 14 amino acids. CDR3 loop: CASSDTGMNTEAFF. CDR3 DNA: TGTGCCAGCAGTGACACAGGGATGAACACTGAAGCTTTCTTT.

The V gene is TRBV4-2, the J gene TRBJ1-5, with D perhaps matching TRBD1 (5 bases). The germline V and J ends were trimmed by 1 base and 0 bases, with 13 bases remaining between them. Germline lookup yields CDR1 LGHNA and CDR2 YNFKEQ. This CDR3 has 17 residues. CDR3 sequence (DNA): TGTGCCAGCAGCCAAGGTTTGGTCAGGGATAGCAATCAGCCCCAGCATTTT. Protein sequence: CASSQGLVRDSNQPQHF.

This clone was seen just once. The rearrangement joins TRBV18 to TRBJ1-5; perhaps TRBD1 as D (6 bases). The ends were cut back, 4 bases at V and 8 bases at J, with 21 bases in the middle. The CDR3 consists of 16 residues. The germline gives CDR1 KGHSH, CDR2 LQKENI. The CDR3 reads CASSLTQTGSKEPQHF. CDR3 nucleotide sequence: TGTGCCAGCTCACTCACACAGACAGGCTCTAAGGAGCCCCAGCATTTT.

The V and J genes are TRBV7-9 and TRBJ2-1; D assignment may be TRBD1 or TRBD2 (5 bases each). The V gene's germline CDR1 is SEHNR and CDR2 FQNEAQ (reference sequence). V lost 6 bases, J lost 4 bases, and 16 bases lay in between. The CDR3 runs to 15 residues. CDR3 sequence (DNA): TGTGCCAGCAGGGGGACCGCTCCGCCTTACAATGAGCAGTTCTTC. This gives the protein CASRGTAPPYNEQFF.